Only a few counts were recorded for the clone carrying this T cell receptor (beta chain). The antigen is not known. Unique molecular identifiers were attached to individual cDNA molecules. MiXCR, applied by TCRdb to the 5' RACE reads, yields one record per CDR3 protein. The sample consists of fewer than 55,000 distinct CDR3 sequences, approximately 6.5% of them appearing once. This sample is part of a study of early T cells in non-severe SARS-CoV-2 infection. Study-level information: The chains were unpaired, and the sequenced material was bulk RNA from unsorted whole blood.

Findings and caveats of the study: Anti-spike CD8 responses were favored in VDJdb matching, and private and CD4 specificities were missed.

The junction had 19 bases not matched to a gene; V was cut back by 0 bases and J by 6 bases. CDR3 length: 19 residues. Germline CDR1 is LNHNV and CDR2 is YYDKDF (reference sequence). Here the sequenced sample was whole blood, taken at baseline. The chain links TRBV15 to TRBJ1-2; the match to TRBD1 covers 7 bases. The source is an adult who was a healthcare worker with PCR-confirmed SARS-CoV-2 infection or an uninfected control (not recorded which). The CDR3 coding sequence is TGTGCCACCAGCAGAGAGTTGAGGGGGCTTCGACCCTCTGGTAATGGCTACACCTTC. Protein: CATSRELRGLRPSGNGYTF.